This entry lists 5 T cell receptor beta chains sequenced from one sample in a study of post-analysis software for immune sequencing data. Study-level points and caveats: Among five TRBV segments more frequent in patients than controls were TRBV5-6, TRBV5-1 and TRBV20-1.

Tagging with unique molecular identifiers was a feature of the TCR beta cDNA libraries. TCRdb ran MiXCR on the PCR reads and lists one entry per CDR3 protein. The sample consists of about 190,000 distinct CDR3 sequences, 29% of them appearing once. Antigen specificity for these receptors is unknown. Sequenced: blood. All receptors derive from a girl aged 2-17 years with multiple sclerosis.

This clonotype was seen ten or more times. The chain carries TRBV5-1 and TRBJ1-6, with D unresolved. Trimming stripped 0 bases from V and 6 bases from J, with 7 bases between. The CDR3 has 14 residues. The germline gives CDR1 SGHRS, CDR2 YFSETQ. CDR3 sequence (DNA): TGCGCCAGCAGCTTGGGACGGACTAATTCACCCCTCCACTTT. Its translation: CASSLGRTNSPLHF.

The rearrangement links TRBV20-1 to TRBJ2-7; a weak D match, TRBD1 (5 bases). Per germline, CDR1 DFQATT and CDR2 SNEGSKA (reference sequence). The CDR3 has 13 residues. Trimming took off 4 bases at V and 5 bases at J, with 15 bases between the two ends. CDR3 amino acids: CSATPPGRDEQYF. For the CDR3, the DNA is TGCAGTGCTACGCCACCGGGCAGGGACGAGCAGTACTTC.

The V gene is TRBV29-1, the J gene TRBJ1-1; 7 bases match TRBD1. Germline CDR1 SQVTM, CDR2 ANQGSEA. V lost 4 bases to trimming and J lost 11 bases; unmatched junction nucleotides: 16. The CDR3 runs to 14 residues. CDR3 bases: TGCAGCGTTGGACAGGGATCGTTAGGAAGTGAGGCTTTCTTT. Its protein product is CSVGQGSLGSEAFF.

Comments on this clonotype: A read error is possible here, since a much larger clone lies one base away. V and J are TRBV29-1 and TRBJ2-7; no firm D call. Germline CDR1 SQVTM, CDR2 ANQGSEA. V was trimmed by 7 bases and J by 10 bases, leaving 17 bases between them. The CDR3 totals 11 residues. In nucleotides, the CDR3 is TGCAGCGCTGACGACACAGTGGTCCAGTACTTC. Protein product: CSADDTVVQYF.

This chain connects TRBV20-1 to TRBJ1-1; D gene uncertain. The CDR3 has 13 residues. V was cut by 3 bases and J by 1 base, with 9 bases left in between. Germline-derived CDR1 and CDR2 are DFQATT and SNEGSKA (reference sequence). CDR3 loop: CSASTDPNTEAFF. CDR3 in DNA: TGCAGTGCTAGTACGGACCCGAACACTGAAGCTTTCTTT.